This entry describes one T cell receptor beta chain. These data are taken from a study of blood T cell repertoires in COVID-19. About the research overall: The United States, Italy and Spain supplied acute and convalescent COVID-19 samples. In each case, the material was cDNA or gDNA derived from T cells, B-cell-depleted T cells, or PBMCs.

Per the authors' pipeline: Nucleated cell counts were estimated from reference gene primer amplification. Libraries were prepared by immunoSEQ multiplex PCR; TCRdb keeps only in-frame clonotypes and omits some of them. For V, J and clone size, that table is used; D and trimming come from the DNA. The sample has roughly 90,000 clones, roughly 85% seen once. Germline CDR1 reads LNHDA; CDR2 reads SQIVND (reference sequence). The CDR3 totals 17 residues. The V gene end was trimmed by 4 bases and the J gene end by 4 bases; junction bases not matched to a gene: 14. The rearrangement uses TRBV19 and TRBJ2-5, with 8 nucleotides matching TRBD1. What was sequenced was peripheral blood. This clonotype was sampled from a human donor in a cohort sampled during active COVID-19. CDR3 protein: CASSKVGRGQVGETQYF. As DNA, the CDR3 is TGTGCCAGTAGTAAAGTTGGCAGGGGGCAGGTCGGAGAGACCCAGTACTTC. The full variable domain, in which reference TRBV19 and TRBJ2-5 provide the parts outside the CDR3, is DGGITQSPKYLFRKEGQNVTLSCEQNLNHDAMYWYRQDPGQGLRLIYYSQIVNDFQKGDIAEGYSVSREKKESFPLTVTSAQKNPTAFYLCASSKVGRGQVGETQYFGPGTRLLVL.